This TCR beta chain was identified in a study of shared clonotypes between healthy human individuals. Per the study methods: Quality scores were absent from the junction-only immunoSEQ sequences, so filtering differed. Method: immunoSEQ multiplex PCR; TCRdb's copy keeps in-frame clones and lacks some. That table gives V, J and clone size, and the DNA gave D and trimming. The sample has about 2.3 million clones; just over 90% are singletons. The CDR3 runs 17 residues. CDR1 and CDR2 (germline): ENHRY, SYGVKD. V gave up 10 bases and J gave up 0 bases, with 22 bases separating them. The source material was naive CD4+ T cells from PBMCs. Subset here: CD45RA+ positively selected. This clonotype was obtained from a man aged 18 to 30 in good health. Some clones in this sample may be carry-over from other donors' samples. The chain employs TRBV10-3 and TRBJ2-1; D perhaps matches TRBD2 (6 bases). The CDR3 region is CASRRSSGGSSYNEQFF. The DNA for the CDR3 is TGTGCCAGCCGGAGGAGTAGCGGAGGGAGCTCCTACAATGAGCAGTTCTTC.